A selection of T cell receptor beta chains follows, all from one sample in a study of beta chain features in type 1 diabetes. Clones were sequenced by immunoSEQ multiplex PCR, and TCRdb holds only the in-frame ones, with some missing. This table has hundreds of thousands of clones, 7.5% to 9% appearing once. Sequencing used central memory CD4+ T cells from blood. The receptors shown here come from a woman between 18 and 30 years old in good health. CDR3s include the opening cysteine and the closing phenylalanine or tryptophan. A D gene is named only where the DNA matches it firmly. Clone size is given for some rows only: seen once, a few or many times, or a class if the clone is expanded.

V gene,D gene,J gene,clone size,CDR3 protein,CDR3 DNA
TRBV5-1,TRBD2,TRBJ2-2,-,CASSLRGFGTRDTGELFF,TGCGCCAGCAGCTTGAGGGGTTTTGGGACTAGAGACACCGGGGAGCTGTTTTTT
TRBV19,-,TRBJ2-6,-,CASSVNRDRANVLTF,TGTGCCAGTAGCGTAAACAGGGACAGGGCCAACGTCCTGACTTTC
TRBV7-9,-,TRBJ2-1,few,CASSFVPGEDEQFF,TGTGCCAGCAGCTTTGTTCCGGGAGAAGACGAGCAGTTCTTC
TRBV11-2,-,TRBJ1-1,few,CASSLGTVYEAFF,TGTGCCAGCAGCTTAGGGACAGTGTATGAAGCTTTCTTT
TRBV28,-,TRBJ2-7,many,CATTGIVYEQYF,TGTGCCACCACAGGGATAGTATACGAGCAGTACTTC
TRBV28,-,TRBJ2-2,-,CASSLSSPTGELFF,TGTGCCAGCAGTTTATCCTCTCCCACCGGGGAGCTGTTTTTT
TRBV7-2,-,TRBJ2-5,-,CASSFDIRETQYF,TGTGCCAGCAGCTTCGACATACGTGAGACCCAGTACTTC
TRBV29-1,TRBD1,TRBJ1-2,-,CSVDPTGRGDYGYTF,TGCAGCGTTGACCCGACAGGGAGGGGGGACTATGGCTACACCTTC
TRBV5-6,-,TRBJ2-1,-,CASSFSRNEQFF,TGTGCCAGCAGCTTCAGTCGCAATGAGCAGTTCTTC
TRBV6-5,TRBD2,TRBJ2-7,few,CASTSGLAGVYEQYF,TGTGCCAGTACCAGTGGACTAGCGGGAGTATACGAGCAGTACTTC
TRBV9,-,TRBJ2-3,few,CASSPKTSGTDTQYF,TGTGCCAGCAGCCCCAAGACTAGTGGAACAGATACGCAGTATTTT
TRBV4-3,-,TRBJ1-2,few,CASSQQQDSYGYTF,TGCGCCAGCAGCCAACAACAGGATTCCTATGGCTACACCTTC
TRBV7-9,TRBD2,TRBJ2-3,-,CASSSLRGEDTDTQYF,TGTGCCAGCAGCTCTCTCCGGGGGGAAGACACAGATACGCAGTATTTT
TRBV29-1,-,TRBJ2-5,-,CSVEKGKIQETQYF,TGCAGCGTTGAAAAGGGGAAAATCCAAGAGACCCAGTACTTC
TRBV20-1,-,TRBJ2-7,many,CSARLVSEQYF,TGCAGTGCTAGACTAGTCTCCGAGCAGTACTTC
TRBV18,-,TRBJ2-7,-,CASSLRQAALSYEQYF,TGTGCCAGCTCACTCCGACAGGCCGCCTTATCCTACGAGCAGTACTTC
TRBV7-9,TRBD2,TRBJ2-1,-,CASSLDLAGLNEQFF,TGTGCCAGCAGCTTAGATCTAGCGGGACTCAATGAGCAGTTCTTC
TRBV11-2,-,TRBJ2-5,few,CASSFQFRGETQYF,TGTGCCAGCAGCTTCCAGTTCCGAGGGGAGACCCAGTACTTC
TRBV11-3,TRBD1,TRBJ2-7,many,CASSKSQGNEQYF,TGTGCCAGCAGCAAATCACAGGGGAACGAGCAGTACTTC
TRBV19,-,TRBJ2-7,-,CASSDGPSSYEQYF,TGTGCCAGTAGTGATGGACCTAGCAGCTACGAGCAGTACTTC
TRBV7-9,-,TRBJ2-3,many,CASSLVGTDTQYF,TGTGCCAGCAGCTTAGTGGGAACAGATACGCAGTATTTT
TRBV28,TRBD2,TRBJ2-7,few,CASSRGGSGKHYEQYF,TGTGCCAGCAGTCGCGGGGGTAGCGGGAAACACTACGAGCAGTACTTC
TRBV5-4,-,TRBJ1-1,-,CASSLFLGREAFF,TGTGCCAGCAGCTTGTTTTTGGGGCGAGAAGCTTTCTTT
TRBV7-2,-,TRBJ2-1,few,CASSPAEAEQFF,TGTGCCAGCAGCCCAGCGGAAGCAGAGCAGTTCTTC
TRBV7-2,-,TRBJ1-2,-,CASSLNSGPSFGYTF,TGTGCCAGCAGCTTAAATTCGGGACCGAGCTTTGGCTACACCTTC
TRBV5-5,-,TRBJ2-4,few,CASSFEGAIQYF,TGTGCCAGCAGCTTCGAAGGGGCCATTCAGTACTTC
TRBV28,TRBD2,TRBJ2-3,-,CASRGTSGMETSRGDTQYF,TGTGCCAGCAGGGGGACTAGCGGGATGGAGACCTCTCGTGGGGATACGCAGTATTTT
TRBV6-4,-,TRBJ2-6,-,CARRNNAGANVLTF,TGTGCCAGACGAAATAATGCTGGGGCCAACGTCCTGACTTTC
TRBV6-5,-,TRBJ1-5,-,CASGRGVNQPQHF,TGTGCCAGCGGGAGGGGAGTCAATCAGCCCCAGCATTTT